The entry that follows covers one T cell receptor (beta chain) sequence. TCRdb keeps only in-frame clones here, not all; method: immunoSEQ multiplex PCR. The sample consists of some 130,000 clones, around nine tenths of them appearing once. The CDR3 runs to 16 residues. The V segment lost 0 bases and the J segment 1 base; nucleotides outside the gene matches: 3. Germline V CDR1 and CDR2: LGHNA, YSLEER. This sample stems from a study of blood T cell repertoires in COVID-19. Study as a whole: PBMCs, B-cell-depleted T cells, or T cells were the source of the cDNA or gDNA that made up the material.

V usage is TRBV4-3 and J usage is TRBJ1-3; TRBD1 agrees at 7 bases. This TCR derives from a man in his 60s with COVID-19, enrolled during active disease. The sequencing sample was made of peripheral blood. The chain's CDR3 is CASSQDHRGSGNTIYF. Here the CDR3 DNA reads TGCGCCAGCAGCCAAGATCACAGGGGATCTGGAAACACCATATATTTT.